The clone carrying this T cell receptor beta chain was counted ten times or more. No antigen is known for it. This entry belongs to a study of T cells in Graves' hyperthyroidism and ophthalmopathy. Study-level background: Specimen type is peripheral blood, collected at initial diagnosis prior to any treatment.

Study-level results: Most expanded thyroid clonotypes above 0.001 also appeared in blood.

Using RNA transcripts as the source, TCR beta CDR3 regions were amplified. The HTBI primer set drove a first-round RT-PCR of the TCR CDR3. TCRdb reanalysed the multiplex PCR reads using MiXCR and keeps one entry per CDR3 protein. In the table there are hundreds of thousands of distinct CDR3 sequences, roughly 15% of which are singletons. Diagnosis of hyperthyroidism was new in patients aged 18 to 65, and its duration was under 2 months. Using around 10 ml of fresh peripheral blood, PBMCs were prepared. V lost 5 bases and J 0 bases, leaving 12 bases between the germline ends. CDR3 length equals 15 residues. Germline CDR1 and CDR2: LGHNA and YSLEER.

The chain employs TRBV4-3 and TRBJ2-3; D might be TRBD1 (6 bases). This clonotype was sampled from a woman younger than 35 with Graves' hyperthyroidism. Sequencing was carried out using blood. As DNA, the CDR3 is TGCGCCAGCAGCACCGCAGGGGCTAGCACAGATACGCAGTATTTT. It codes for CASSTAGASTDTQYF.